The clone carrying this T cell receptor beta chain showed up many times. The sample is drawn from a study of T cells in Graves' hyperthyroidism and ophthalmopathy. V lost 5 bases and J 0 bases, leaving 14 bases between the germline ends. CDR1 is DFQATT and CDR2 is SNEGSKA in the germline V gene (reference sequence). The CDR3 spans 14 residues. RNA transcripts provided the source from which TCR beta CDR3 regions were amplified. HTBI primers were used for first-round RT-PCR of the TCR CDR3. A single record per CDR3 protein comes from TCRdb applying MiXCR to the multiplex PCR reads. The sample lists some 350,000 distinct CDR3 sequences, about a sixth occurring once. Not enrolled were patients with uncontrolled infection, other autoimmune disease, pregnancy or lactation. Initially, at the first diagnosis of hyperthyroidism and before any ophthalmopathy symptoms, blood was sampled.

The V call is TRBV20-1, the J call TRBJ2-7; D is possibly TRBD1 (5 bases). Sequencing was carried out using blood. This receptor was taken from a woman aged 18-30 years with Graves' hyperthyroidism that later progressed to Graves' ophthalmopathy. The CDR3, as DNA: TGCAGTGCTCTCGGCAGGGAAATCTCCTACGAGCAGTACTTC. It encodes CSALGREISYEQYF.